This TCR beta chain was identified in a study of T cell clonality in common variable immunodeficiency. Study outcomes and limitations: Fewer TCRbeta clones were shared among CVID subjects than controls. Fewer deletions and N-nucleotide insertions were reportedly seen in common variable immunodeficiency TCR beta sequences.

TCRdb's copy holds only in-frame clones and misses some; the assay was immunoSEQ multiplex PCR. Reported are roughly 25,000 clones, none seen only once; the ten largest carry approximately 22%. This clone was observed at least ten times. As yet, its antigen is unknown. The sequence runs out 3 residues before the end of the CDR3; the remainder is reconstructed from the germline J gene. Replacement immunoglobulin had been given to every CVID subject for at least one year. Blood came from CVID subjects not ill and not taking immunomodulatory or immunosuppressive medication. This CDR3 comprises 15 residues. V lost 5 bases, J lost 5 bases, and 18 bases lay in between. Germline assignment: CDR1 ENHRY and CDR2 SYGVKD.

Sequencing was done on a sample of peripheral blood mononuclear cells. The sequence came from a human donor with common variable immunodeficiency. This chain joins TRBV10-3 and TRBJ2-5; possible D gene TRBD2, 5 bases. The CDR3 bases that were read are TGTGCCATCAGTCCGGGCGAGCGGCCGGAGGAGACC. Protein: CAISPGERPEET. In full, the CDR3 is CAISPGERPEETQYF.